The 20 T cell receptor beta chains below come from one sample, sequenced in a study of CD8 T cells in Susac syndrome. An input of 0.5 to 1 ug of RNA was subjected to reverse transcription using random hexamers. TCRdb ran MiXCR on the immunoSEQ multiplex PCR reads and lists one entry per CDR3 protein. Among about 200,000 distinct CDR3 sequences, roughly 96% were seen once, and the ten largest hold approximately 0.094%. The sample consisted of CD4+ T cells from PBMCs. Source of these receptors: a human donor in good health.

The V and J genes are TRBV7-6 and TRBJ2-1; unclear D gene. The CDR3 length is 17 residues. V was cut by 2 bases and J by 6 bases, with 20 bases left in between. Germline V gene data show CDR1 as SGHVS and CDR2 as FNYEAQ. CDR3 sequence: CASSLSVTFGAVNEQFF. CDR3 DNA: TGTGCCAGCAGCTTATCGGTTACCTTTGGAGCCGTCAATGAGCAGTTCTTC.

This clonotype was observed once. The V and J genes are TRBV2 and TRBJ2-3, with TRBD2 matching 13 bases. The CDR3 length is 18 residues. The junction had 13 bases not matched to a gene; V was cut back by 7 bases and J by 3 bases. Germline V gene data show CDR1 as SNHLY and CDR2 as FYNNEI. CDR3 region: CASNSVTSGRTGTDTQYF. CDR3 sequence (DNA): TGTGCCAGCAATTCGGTGACTAGCGGGAGGACGGGTACAGATACGCAGTATTTT. Complete variable domain (other parts from reference TRBV2 and TRBJ2-3): EPEVTQTPSHQVTQMGQEVILRCVPISNHLYFYWYRQILGQKVEFLVSFYNNEISEKSEIFDDQFSVERPDGSNFTLKIRSTKLEDSAMYFCASNSVTSGRTGTDTQYFGPGTRLTVL.

The CDR3 here is CSVGGVTGELFF. CDR3 in DNA: TGCAGCGTTGGAGGGGTAACCGGGGAGCTGTTTTTT. The chain carries TRBV29-1 and TRBJ2-2; D possibly uses TRBD1 or TRBD2 (5 bases each). The CDR3 contains 12 residues. Germline V gene lookup returns CDR1 SQVTM and CDR2 ANQGSEA. V was clipped by 4 bases and J by 5 bases, with 8 bases between them.

The chain couples TRBV20-1 to TRBJ1-5; perhaps TRBD1 as D (6 bases). Germline CDR1 DFQATT, CDR2 SNEGSKA (reference sequence). V shed 3 bases and J shed 0 bases, with 9 bases lying between them. The CDR3 sequence is 14 residues long. The CDR3 nucleotides are TGCAGTGCTAGGGGACAATATAGCAATCAGCCCCAGCATTTT. Amino acid sequence: CSARGQYSNQPQHF.

The chain couples TRBV5-4 to TRBJ2-4; a possible D gene is TRBD1 (6 bases). Germline lookup yields CDR1 SGHNT and CDR2 YYREEE (reference sequence). The CDR3 loop spans 14 amino acids. Deletions cut 1 base from V and 5 bases from J, with 10 bases between. CDR3 residues: CASSLQGGQNIQYF. In DNA, the CDR3 is TGTGCCAGCAGCTTGCAAGGGGGTCAAAACATTCAGTACTTC.

CDR3 protein: CSVGYGTGNQPQHF. The CDR3 nucleotides read TGCAGCGTTGGGTATGGGACGGGCAATCAGCCCCAGCATTTT. The V call is TRBV29-1, the J call TRBJ1-5, with TRBD1 as a possible D gene (5 bases). The CDR3 spans 14 residues. The V end was cut by 4 bases, the J end by 2 bases, with 12 bases between. CDR1 and CDR2 from the germline V gene are SQVTM and ANQGSEA.

The chain is built from TRBV24-1 and TRBJ2-5, with D possibly being TRBD1 (5 bases). The germline V and J ends were trimmed by 6 bases and 1 base, with 8 bases remaining between them. CDR3 length equals 13 residues. Germline V gene sequence: CDR1 KGHDR, CDR2 SFDVKD. The CDR3 region is CATSKQAQETQYF. The CDR3 bases are TGTGCCACCAGTAAACAGGCCCAAGAGACCCAGTACTTC.

The chain carries TRBV29-1 and TRBJ2-3, with 12 bases matching TRBD2. Trimming cost V 6 bases and J 6 bases; bases outside gene matches: 4. CDR3 length equals 13 residues. Germline CDR1 is SQVTM and CDR2 is ANQGSEA. The CDR3 is CSVTLAGGDTQYF. In DNA form, the CDR3 reads TGCAGCGTGACTCTAGCGGGGGGGGATACGCAGTATTTT.

The chain couples TRBV6-5 to TRBJ2-2; D call uncertain. The V gene's germline CDR1 is MNHEY and CDR2 SVGAGI. The CDR3 is 14 residues long. The germline V and J ends were trimmed by 5 bases and 3 bases, with 10 bases remaining between them. CDR3 loop: CASSARRDTGELFF. CDR3 in DNA: TGTGCCAGCAGTGCCCGACGGGACACCGGGGAGCTGTTTTTT.

The chain joins TRBV29-1 to TRBJ2-1, with unresolved D. The germline CDR1 and CDR2 sequences are SQVTM and ANQGSEA. The CDR3 has 14 residues. Deletions cut 6 bases from V and 0 bases from J, with 12 bases between. The CDR3 region is CSVAPWDSYNEQFF. The CDR3, as DNA: TGCAGCGTGGCACCGTGGGACTCCTACAATGAGCAGTTCTTC.

This chain joins TRBV29-1 and TRBJ2-1; 9 positions match TRBD1. Germline CDR1 and CDR2: SQVTM and ANQGSEA. With 2 bases clipped from V and 10 bases from J, the junction kept 6 bases outside the gene matches. The CDR3 runs 13 residues. CDR3 residues: CSVESTGGWEQFF. The CDR3 DNA follows: TGCAGCGTTGAATCGACAGGGGGATGGGAGCAGTTCTTC.

The rearrangement links TRBV24-1 to TRBJ2-1; D ambiguous. CDR3 length: 12 amino acids. The V end was cut by 9 bases, the J end by 6 bases, with 11 bases between. In germline, CDR1 is KGHDR, CDR2 SFDVKD. CDR3 amino acids: CATGSSGNEQFF. DNA of the CDR3: TGTGCCACCGGGTCGTCTGGCAATGAGCAGTTCTTC.

This chain connects TRBV29-1 to TRBJ2-1; possible D gene TRBD1, 5 bases. Germline V lookup: CDR1 SQVTM, CDR2 ANQGSEA. This CDR3 has 12 amino acids. Trimming removed 7 bases at V and 8 bases at J, with 15 bases between. CDR3 loop: CSGVGPVDEQFF. The CDR3 bases are TGCAGCGGAGTGGGGCCCGTCGATGAGCAGTTCTTC.

This chain joins TRBV9 and TRBJ1-2, with a tentative D call TRBD1 (6 bases). V gave up 9 bases and J gave up 7 bases, with 19 bases separating them. CDR1 is SGDLS and CDR2 is YYNGEE in the germline V gene. This CDR3 is 13 amino acids long. CDR3 DNA: TGTGCCACCAACAGAGGACAGCATAGTGGCTACACCTTC. Translated: CATNRGQHSGYTF.

The CDR3 region is CASSLAYGDQPQHF. The CDR3 nucleotides are TGTGCCAGCAGCTTAGCCTATGGGGATCAGCCCCAGCATTTT. The chain combines TRBV7-9 with TRBJ1-5; D remains unclear. The germline gives CDR1 SEHNR, CDR2 FQNEAQ (reference sequence). V was shortened by 0 bases and J by 5 bases, with 8 bases between the two germline ends. This CDR3 is built from 14 residues. Complete variable domain (other parts from reference TRBV7-9 and TRBJ1-5): DTGVSQNPRHKITKRGQNVTFRCDPISEHNRLYWYRQTLGQGPEFLTYFQNEAQLEKSRLLSDRFSAERPKGSFSTLEIQRTEQGDSAMYLCASSLAYGDQPQHFGDGTRLSIL.

J is TRBJ1-5 and V is TRBV30; 7 bases agree with TRBD1. Germline V CDR1 and CDR2: GTSNPN, SVGIG (reference sequence). V trimming: 5 bases; J trimming: 4 bases; junction bases outside the gene matches: 5. The CDR3 loop spans 13 amino acids. Written as DNA, the CDR3 is TGTGCCTGGGGACAGGCTGAGAATCAGCCCCAGCATTTT. Residues: CAWGQAENQPQHF.

V and J are TRBV29-1 and TRBJ1-5; D may be TRBD1 (5 bases). V was shortened by 8 bases and J by 5 bases, with 10 bases between the two germline ends. There are 11 residues in the CDR3. CDR1 SQVTM and CDR2 ANQGSEA come from the germline V gene. The CDR3 sequence is CSWDPYQPQHF. As DNA, the CDR3 is TGCAGCTGGGACCCCTATCAGCCCCAGCATTTT.

The chain joins TRBV3-1 to TRBJ2-5; D not resolved. V lost 4 bases and J lost 2, with 8 bases in between. The germline V gene encodes CDR1 LGHDT and CDR2 YNNKEL (reference sequence). The CDR3 has 13 amino acids. The CDR3 coding sequence is TGTGCCAGCAGCCTGGAGACACAAGAGACCCAGTACTTC. Amino acids: CASSLETQETQYF.

This clonotype showed up just once. This sequence joins TRBV14 and TRBJ1-1; D call uncertain. Between the trimmed V and J ends, which lost 5 bases and 3 bases, there was a span of 10 bases. The V gene's germline CDR1 is SGHDN and CDR2 FVKESK. The CDR3 contains 13 residues. CDR3 nucleotides: TGTGCCAGCAGCTCGCGCGGGGACACTGAAGCTTTCTTT. Its translation: CASSSRGDTEAFF.

The chain employs TRBV3-1 and TRBJ1-1; D is unresolved. The CDR3 contains 15 residues. Per the germline V gene, CDR1 is LGHDT and CDR2 is YNNKEL (reference sequence). V was cut by 1 base and J by 0 bases, with 9 bases left in between. CDR3 region: CASSQVNPMNTEAFF. CDR3 nucleotides: TGTGCCAGCAGCCAAGTGAACCCTATGAACACTGAAGCTTTCTTT. Combining the CDR3 with reference TRBV3-1 and TRBJ1-1 gives the whole variable domain DTAVSQTPKYLVTQMGNDKSIKCEQNLGHDTMYWYKQDSKKFLKIMFSYNNKELIINETVPNRFSPKSPDKAHLNLHINSLELGDSAVYFCASSQVNPMNTEAFFGQGTRLTVV.